The 29 T cell receptor beta chains below come from one sample, sequenced in a study of cytomegalovirus exposure and HLA in healthy donors. Produced via immunoSEQ multiplex PCR; TCRdb's table is partial and in-frame only. The repertoire consists of fewer than 250,000 clones, with more than 70% occurring once and the leading ten covering over 1.3%. The source material was PBMCs. These receptor sequences come from a woman between 18 and 29 years old in good health and CMV-seronegative.

The gene calls are TRBV5-1 and TRBJ2-7; D remains unclear. Trimming left V 2 bases short and J 0 bases short, with 6 bases between. The V gene's germline CDR1 is SGHRS and CDR2 YFSETQ. The CDR3 sequence is 13 residues long. The CDR3 region is CASSFGNSYEQYF. For the CDR3, the DNA is TGCGCCAGCAGCTTCGGTAACTCCTACGAGCAGTACTTC. The full variable domain, in which reference TRBV5-1 and TRBJ2-7 provide the parts outside the CDR3, is KAGVTQTPRYLIKTRGQQVTLSCSPISGHRSVSWYQQTPGQGLQFLFEYFSETQRNKGNFPGRFSGRQFSNSRSEMNVSTLELGDSALYLCASSFGNSYEQYFGPGTRLTVT.

The CDR3 loop is CASSSDSMNTEAFF. CDR3 DNA sequence: TGCGCCAGCAGCTCGGACAGTATGAACACTGAAGCTTTCTTT. This sequence joins TRBV5-1 and TRBJ1-1; the D gene is possibly TRBD1 (6 bases). Per the germline V gene, CDR1 is SGHRS and CDR2 is YFSETQ. V shed 3 bases and J shed 0 bases, with 9 bases lying between them. The CDR3 spans 14 residues.

The rearrangement uses TRBV28 and TRBJ2-1; no reliable D call. The CDR3 sequence is 12 residues long. From germline, CDR1 is MDHEN and CDR2 SYDVKM. Trimming shortened V by 4 bases and J by 11 bases, and 12 bases separated the two germline ends. CDR3 sequence: CASSYGSQKQFF. As DNA, the CDR3 is TGTGCCAGCAGTTATGGCAGTCAGAAGCAGTTCTTC.

CDR3 residues: CASSLTGYTGELFF. The CDR3 bases are TGCGCCAGCAGCCTTACAGGGTACACCGGGGAGCTGTTTTTT. The chain carries TRBV5-1 and TRBJ2-2; TRBD1 might be the D (6 bases). The CDR3 contains 14 residues. Trimming pared 4 bases from V and 3 bases from J, leaving 10 bases between. Germline-derived CDR1 and CDR2 are SGHRS and YFSETQ.

The chain recombines TRBV19 with TRBJ1-1; 10 bases align to TRBD1. With 8 bases clipped from V and 0 bases from J, the junction kept 9 bases outside the gene matches. This CDR3 spans 16 amino acids. In germline, CDR1 is LNHDA, CDR2 SQIVND (reference sequence). CDR3: CASGGQGFGVNTEAFF. CDR3 coding DNA: TGTGCCAGTGGGGGACAGGGGTTTGGTGTGAACACTGAAGCTTTCTTT.

This sequence joins TRBV9 and TRBJ1-2, with a tentative D call TRBD1 (5 bases). The CDR3 has 13 amino acids. CDR1 is SGDLS, CDR2 YYNGEE, per germline. With 0 bases removed from V and 8 bases from J, the gap between germline ends came to 11 bases. CDR3 protein: CASSVGAGKGYTF. CDR3 in DNA: TGTGCCAGCAGCGTAGGGGCAGGGAAGGGCTACACCTTC.

This rearrangement joins TRBV27 to TRBJ1-6; a weak D match, TRBD1 (6 bases). This CDR3 spans 14 amino acids. V lost 6 bases and J lost 5, with 11 bases in between. The germline V gene has CDR1 MNHEY and CDR2 SMNVEV (reference sequence). The CDR3, as DNA: TGTGCCAGCAGGGACAGCTTTAATAATTCACCCCTCCACTTT. This gives the protein CASRDSFNNSPLHF.

This chain links TRBV7-9 with TRBJ2-7, with 11 bases matching TRBD1. With V trimmed by 4 bases and J by 7 bases, 9 bases remained unmatched. This CDR3 is 15 amino acids long. CDR1 and CDR2 from the germline V gene are SEHNR and FQNEAQ (reference sequence). CDR3 sequence (DNA): TGTGCCAGCAGCTCAGAGGACAGGGGGCGGAAAGAGCAGTACTTC. Translation: CASSSEDRGRKEQYF.

This chain connects TRBV7-2 to TRBJ2-1, with unresolved D. The CDR3 length is 15 residues. V lost 3 bases and J 6 bases, leaving 15 bases between the germline ends. Germline CDR1 and CDR2: SGHTA and FQGNSA. The CDR3 here is CASSFSRGGFNEQFF. In DNA, the CDR3 is TGTGCCAGCAGCTTCTCCCGCGGCGGTTTCAATGAGCAGTTCTTC.

At least ten counts were recorded for this clone. The chain has TRBV6-4 and TRBJ2-3; 8 positions match TRBD2. With 0 bases clipped from V and 1 base from J, the junction kept 0 bases outside the gene matches. The CDR3 spans 15 residues. In germline, CDR1 is MRHNA, CDR2 SNTAGT. The CDR3 DNA is TGTGCCAGCAGTGACTCTAGCGGGGGCACAGATACGCAGTATTTT. Translation: CASSDSSGGTDTQYF.

Comments on this clone: The sample has other DNA sequences that encode this CDR3 too. The chain carries TRBV27 and TRBJ2-2; D ambiguous. The CDR3 totals 12 residues. Germline loops: CDR1 MNHEY, CDR2 SMNVEV (reference sequence). Trimming removed 4 bases at V and 4 bases at J, with 4 bases between. The CDR3 bases are TGTGCCAGCAGTTACAGCACCGGGGAGCTGTTTTTT. It yields the protein CASSYSTGELFF.

The CDR3 sequence: CASSLAQGITEAFF. Written as DNA, the CDR3 is TGTGCCAGCAGCTTAGCTCAGGGGATCACTGAAGCTTTCTTT. The chain uses TRBV7-2 and TRBJ1-1, with D tentatively TRBD1 (6 bases). Trimming cost V 0 bases and J 4 bases, with 9 bases left between them. The length of the CDR3 is 14 residues. CDR1 and CDR2 (germline): SGHTA, FQGNSA.

V gene TRBV10-1 combines with J gene TRBJ1-1; 7 positions match TRBD1. The V and J ends lost 6 bases and 0 bases, in that order; junction bases with no gene match: 13. The CDR3 covers 17 residues. The germline V gene has CDR1 WNHNN and CDR2 SYGVQD (reference sequence). CDR3 sequence (DNA): TGCGCCAGCAGGGAAAACAAACAGGGGAGAATGAACACTGAAGCTTTCTTT. Amino acids: CASRENKQGRMNTEAFF.

CDR3 in DNA: TGTGCCAGCAGCCAAGCCGGACAGGATGGGATTAATCAGCCCCAGCATTTT. Translating it yields CASSQAGQDGINQPQHF. V gene TRBV14 combines with J gene TRBJ1-5; 7 bases match TRBD1. With V trimmed by 1 base and J by 4 bases, 10 bases remained unmatched. CDR1 and CDR2 (germline): SGHDN, FVKESK. The CDR3 covers 17 residues. Based on the CDR3 plus reference TRBV14 and TRBJ1-5, the full variable domain is EAGVTQFPSHSVIEKGQTVTLRCDPISGHDNLYWYRRVMGKEIKFLLHFVKESKQDESGMPNNRFLAERTGGTYSTLKVQPAELEDSGVYFCASSQAGQDGINQPQHFGDGTRLSIL.

The rearrangement joins TRBV11-2 to TRBJ2-3; TRBD1 agrees at 9 bases. Trimming removed 6 bases from V and 3 bases from J; junction bases left unmatched: 7. The CDR3 extends over 15 amino acids. CDR1 is SGHAT, CDR2 FQNNGV, per germline. The CDR3 nucleotides are TGTGCCAGCAGGGACAGGGGAATAGGTACAGATACGCAGTATTTT. Translating it yields CASRDRGIGTDTQYF. Together with reference TRBV11-2 and TRBJ2-3, the CDR3 gives the full variable domain: EAGVAQSPRYKIIEKRQSVAFWCNPISGHATLYWYQQILGQGPKLLIQFQNNGVVDDSQLPKDRFSAERLKGVDSTLKIQPAKLEDSAVYLCASRDRGIGTDTQYFGPGTRLTVL.

The V call is TRBV2, the J call TRBJ1-2; D is unresolved. CDR3 length equals 13 residues. Trimming shortened V by 6 bases and J by 11 bases, and 19 bases separated the two germline ends. Per the germline V gene, CDR1 is SNHLY and CDR2 is FYNNEI. The CDR3 bases are TGTGCCAGCAGAGAGCGCGGGGAAGAAGGTTACACCTTC. Translating it yields CASRERGEEGYTF.

This clone was seen a single time. The chain combines TRBV7-9 with TRBJ1-2; unclear D gene. In germline, CDR1 is SEHNR, CDR2 FQNEAQ (reference sequence). CDR3 length equals 13 residues. Trimming stripped 5 bases from V and 6 bases from J, with 13 bases between. CDR3 in DNA: TGTGCCAGCAGCCCCCGGCCTCGGGATGGCTACACCTTC. Translated: CASSPRPRDGYTF.

The chain carries TRBV5-8 and TRBJ1-2; the match to TRBD1 covers 7 bases. This CDR3 spans 16 amino acids. The germline gives CDR1 SGHTS, CDR2 YDEGEE. The J segment lost 4 bases and the V segment lost 0 bases, leaving 9 bases of the junction unmatched. The CDR3 nucleotides read TGTGCCAGCAGCTTGGAGTTGGGGACAGCAATCTATGGCTACACCTTC. It is translated as CASSLELGTAIYGYTF.

This clone was observed many times. The V call is TRBV25-1, the J call TRBJ1-1; D gene unclear. Looked up from germline, CDR1 is MGHDK and CDR2 is SYGVNS. The CDR3 runs to 13 residues. The V and J ends lost 2 bases and 5 bases respectively, with 9 bases between them. The chain's CDR3 is CASSENGQTEAFF. CDR3 nucleotides: TGTGCCAGCAGTGAAAATGGCCAGACTGAAGCTTTCTTT. Full variable domain (remainder filled in from reference TRBV25-1 and TRBJ1-1): EADIYQTPRYLVIGTGKKITLECSQTMGHDKMYWYQQDPGMELHLIHYSYGVNSTEKGDLSSESTVSRIRTEHFPLTLESARPSHTSQYLCASSENGQTEAFFGQGTRLTVV.

The rearrangement uses TRBV25-1 and TRBJ1-4, with no clear D. Germline V lookup: CDR1 MGHDK, CDR2 SYGVNS. Trimming stripped 1 base from V and 12 bases from J, with 9 bases between. The CDR3 totals 12 residues. CDR3: CASSEWGAELFF. CDR3 bases: TGTGCCAGCAGTGAATGGGGAGCGGAACTGTTTTTT.

The genes are TRBV11-2 and TRBJ2-7, with 7 bases identical to TRBD2. There are 15 residues in the CDR3. V trimming: 0 bases; J trimming: 3 bases; junction bases outside the gene matches: 5. Germline-derived CDR1 and CDR2 are SGHAT and FQNNGV. This chain's CDR3 is CASSLDRGSFYEQYF. CDR3 DNA sequence: TGTGCCAGCAGCTTAGATCGCGGGAGTTTCTACGAGCAGTACTTC. Using reference TRBV11-2 and TRBJ2-7 for the parts outside the CDR3, the full variable domain is EAGVAQSPRYKIIEKRQSVAFWCNPISGHATLYWYQQILGQGPKLLIQFQNNGVVDDSQLPKDRFSAERLKGVDSTLKIQPAKLEDSAVYLCASSLDRGSFYEQYFGPGTRLTVT.

The J gene is TRBJ2-7, the V gene TRBV5-1; 7 positions match TRBD2. The CDR3 consists of 15 residues. V dropped 4 bases and J dropped 2; count of bases not matched to a gene: 9. From germline, CDR1 is SGHRS and CDR2 YFSETQ. The CDR3 nucleotides read TGCGCCAGCAGCCCAGGGACTACACTCCCCTACGAGCAGTACTTC. As protein: CASSPGTTLPYEQYF.

The genes are TRBV6-4 and TRBJ1-1; D gene uncertain. The CDR3 consists of 13 residues. Trimming shortened V by 3 bases and J by 4 bases, and 9 bases separated the two germline ends. Germline V lookup: CDR1 MRHNA, CDR2 SNTAGT. The CDR3 loop reads CASSETVSTEAFF. The CDR3 DNA is TGTGCCAGCAGTGAAACCGTTAGCACTGAAGCTTTCTTT.

This clone was seen a few times. The rearrangement links TRBV20-1 to TRBJ2-5, with no clear D. The CDR3 contains 11 residues. Looked up from germline, CDR1 is DFQATT and CDR2 is SNEGSKA (reference sequence). V shed 6 bases and J shed 2 bases, with 7 bases lying between them. The CDR3 region is CSALRQETQYF. For the CDR3, the DNA is TGCAGTGCGCTTCGGCAAGAGACCCAGTACTTC.

The chain has TRBV5-6 and TRBJ1-1; the D gene is possibly TRBD1 (6 bases). Germline V gives CDR1 SGHDT, CDR2 YYEEEE. This CDR3 region has 16 residues. Trimming took off 2 bases at V and 0 bases at J, with 14 bases between the two ends. The CDR3 here is CASSFRTGQLNTEAFF. The CDR3 region has the DNA TGTGCCAGCAGCTTCAGAACTGGACAGTTGAACACTGAAGCTTTCTTT.

This chain joins TRBV5-1 and TRBJ2-3, with TRBD1 matching over 10 bases. The germline V gene encodes CDR1 SGHRS and CDR2 YFSETQ. Trimming took 3 bases from V and 4 from J; bases not matched to a gene: 5. The CDR3 consists of 15 residues. Written as DNA, the CDR3 is TGCGCCAGCAGCTCGACAGGGGGCTCGGCAGATACGCAGTATTTT. Amino acids: CASSSTGGSADTQYF.

The rearrangement uses TRBV30 and TRBJ1-1; the match to TRBD1 covers 7 bases. After removal of 4 bases from V and 1 base from J, the junction contained 3 bases not matched to a gene. The CDR3 runs to 13 residues. Germline V gene data show CDR1 as GTSNPN and CDR2 as SVGIG (reference sequence). The CDR3 here is CAWMGQPNTEAFF. CDR3 nucleotides: TGTGCCTGGATGGGACAGCCGAACACTGAAGCTTTCTTT.

This clone turned up a few times. The chain carries TRBV7-2 and TRBJ2-3; tentatively, D is TRBD1 (5 bases). Germline assignment: CDR1 SGHTA and CDR2 FQGNSA. Trimming left V 5 bases short and J 1 base short, with 16 bases between. CDR3 length: 16 amino acids. The CDR3 loop is CASSRLGAGGTDTQYF. The CDR3 nucleotides are TGTGCCAGCAGCCGGCTAGGGGCTGGGGGCACAGATACGCAGTATTTT.

This chain joins TRBV4-1 and TRBJ2-7; possible D gene TRBD1, 5 bases. Between the trimmed V and J ends, which lost 1 base and 2 bases, there was a span of 9 bases. This CDR3 comprises 14 residues. The germline V gene has CDR1 MGHRA and CDR2 YSYEKL. CDR3 in DNA: TGCGCCAGCAGCCAAGGGGCAGGGACCTACGAGCAGTACTTC. Translation: CASSQGAGTYEQYF.